The clone carrying this TCR beta chain has a count of ten or more. Its antigen is currently unknown. Germline V gene sequence: CDR1 SNHLY, CDR2 FYNNEI. This CDR3 has 19 residues. V lost 6 bases and J lost 0, with 24 bases in between. From RNA transcripts, TCR beta CDR3 regions were amplified. TCR CDR3 regions were first amplified by RT-PCR with HTBI primers. A single record per CDR3 protein comes from TCRdb applying MiXCR to the multiplex PCR reads. The sample gives about 500,000 distinct CDR3 sequences, roughly 17% of which show up once; 15% to 20% is in the top ten. The data derive from a study of T cells in Graves' hyperthyroidism and ophthalmopathy. Overall study results and limits: Most clonotypes expanded in thyroid above 0.001 were likewise present in blood.

The V call is TRBV2, the J call TRBJ2-4; D perhaps matches TRBD1 (6 bases). Sequencing was done on a sample of blood. The TCR originated in a woman between 18 and 29 years old with Graves' hyperthyroidism. CDR3 region: CASRTPTTTGYRAKNIQYF. The DNA of the CDR3 is TGTGCCAGCAGGACACCTACAACAACAGGGTACCGAGCCAAAAACATTCAGTACTTC.